Listed here are 9 T cell receptor beta chains from one sample, sequenced in a study of CD8+ T cells in alopecia areata. Investigators isolated RNA and reverse transcribed it into cDNA to act as the sequencing template. Libraries were prepared by immunoSEQ multiplex PCR; TCRdb keeps only in-frame clonotypes and omits some of them. In the table there are 110,000 or so clones, roughly 66% of which are singletons. Sequencing used CD4+ T cells sorted from blood. These receptors all stem from a human donor in good health.

The chain uses TRBV10-2 and TRBJ1-1, with a possible D match to TRBD1 (5 bases). This CDR3 is built from 16 residues. Germline-derived CDR1 and CDR2 are WSHSY and SAAADI. V shed 2 bases and J shed 2 bases, with 15 bases lying between them. The CDR3 DNA is TGCGCCAGCAGTGAGGGCCAGGGTCAGAGAAACACTGAAGCTTTCTTT. Amino acids: CASSEGQGQRNTEAFF.

Concerning this clone: Other DNA sequences in this sample translate to the same CDR3. The chain couples TRBV30 to TRBJ2-1; no clear D. Germline V gene sequence: CDR1 GTSNPN, CDR2 SVGIG (reference sequence). V gave up 4 bases and J gave up 6 bases, with 7 bases separating them. The CDR3 runs to 11 residues. The CDR3 DNA is TGTGCCTGGACAGGATCCAATGAGCAGTTCTTC. Encoded protein: CAWTGSNEQFF.

The rearrangement joins TRBV5-1 to TRBJ2-4; D may be TRBD1 or TRBD2 (6 bases each). Per the germline V gene, CDR1 is SGHRS and CDR2 is YFSETQ. CDR3 length equals 16 residues. The V end lost 0 bases, the J end lost 0 bases, and 10 bases lay between the germline ends. CDR3 DNA sequence: TGCGCCAGCAGCTTGGCCGGGGGCCTAGCCAAAAACATTCAGTACTTC. It translates to CASSLAGGLAKNIQYF.

The chain combines TRBV30 with TRBJ2-3, with D perhaps matching TRBD1 or TRBD2 (5 bases each). The germline V gene has CDR1 GTSNPN and CDR2 SVGIG (reference sequence). Trimming cost V 0 bases and J 5 bases, with 9 bases left between them. The CDR3 sequence is 13 residues long. The CDR3 spells CAWSVGAVDTQYF. In DNA form, the CDR3 reads TGTGCCTGGAGTGTCGGGGCGGTAGATACGCAGTATTTT.

This clone was seen a handful of times. For the CDR3, the DNA is TGTGCCAGCTCACCACGGGACAGGGTAAGGGACGAGCAGTACTTC. Residues: CASSPRDRVRDEQYF. V and J are TRBV18 and TRBJ2-7, with 9 positions matching TRBD1. The CDR3 extends over 15 amino acids. V dropped 1 base and J dropped 5; count of bases not matched to a gene: 6. Looked up from germline, CDR1 is KGHSH and CDR2 is LQKENI.

The chain combines TRBV4-1 with TRBJ1-6, with D unclear. Deletions cut 3 bases from V and 10 bases from J, with 10 bases between. The V gene's germline CDR1 is MGHRA and CDR2 YSYEKL. CDR3 size: 13 residues. CDR3 in amino acids: CASSQGGISPLHF. The CDR3 DNA follows: TGCGCCAGCAGCCAGGGTGGGATATCACCCCTCCACTTT.

In its sample, this clone was seen a few times. The V call is TRBV29-1, the J call TRBJ2-1; D possibly corresponds to TRBD2 (5 bases). Trimming pared 1 base from V and 3 bases from J, leaving 10 bases between. Germline loops: CDR1 SQVTM, CDR2 ANQGSEA. The CDR3 is 14 residues long. The CDR3 DNA sequence: TGCAGCGTTGAAGGGGGAGCTGACTACAATGAGCAGTTCTTC. Amino acid sequence: CSVEGGADYNEQFF.

This chain joins TRBV6-5 and TRBJ2-3; 7 bases line up with TRBD2. The CDR3 extends over 16 amino acids. V lost 2 bases to trimming and J lost 1 base; unmatched junction nucleotides: 6. Per germline, CDR1 MNHEY and CDR2 SVGAGI. This chain's CDR3 is CASSYRRLAGTDTQYF. In DNA, the CDR3 is TGTGCCAGCAGTTACCGTCGGCTAGCGGGCACAGATACGCAGTATTTT.

The rearrangement links TRBV28 to TRBJ2-7; a weak D match, TRBD1 (6 bases). CDR1 and CDR2 from the germline V gene are MDHEN and SYDVKM. There are 13 residues in the CDR3. The germline V and J ends were trimmed by 6 bases and 3 bases, with 12 bases remaining between them. The CDR3 nucleotides read TGTGCCAGCAGCAGACAGGCCCTCTACGAGCAGTACTTC. Protein: CASSRQALYEQYF.